This record covers a single TCR beta chain. The antigen is undetermined. V lost 9 bases and J lost 2; bases outside the gene matches: 6. CDR3 length equals 14 residues. The germline gives CDR1 LNHDA, CDR2 SQIVND (reference sequence). TCRdb's copy holds only in-frame clones and misses some; the assay was immunoSEQ multiplex PCR. The data contain just over 90,000 clones, under 95% of them singletons. The data belong to a study of OX40 agonist ivuxolimab in advanced cancers. Study-level information: Patients got intravenous ivuxolimab at 0.01 to 10 mg/kg every 2 weeks. Males comprised around 78% of the group, whose mean age was approximately 60 years (range roughly 20 to 85).

Peripheral blood came from all dose cohorts at three timepoints. Study-level findings and limits: In the 0.1 to 3.0 mg/kg range, CD4+ and CD8+ blood T cells had expanded clonally by week 6.

This material consisted of CD4+ or CD8+ T cells sorted from blood, taken in a trial of the OX40 agonist ivuxolimab. The genes are TRBV19 and TRBJ2-3; TRBD2 matches 9 bases. This clonotype was obtained from an adult with an advanced solid tumor such as melanoma, head and neck, liver or kidney cancer. This CDR3 reads CASLGTSPTDTQYF. The CDR3 nucleotides are TGTGCCAGCTTGGGGACTAGCCCCACAGATACGCAGTATTTT.